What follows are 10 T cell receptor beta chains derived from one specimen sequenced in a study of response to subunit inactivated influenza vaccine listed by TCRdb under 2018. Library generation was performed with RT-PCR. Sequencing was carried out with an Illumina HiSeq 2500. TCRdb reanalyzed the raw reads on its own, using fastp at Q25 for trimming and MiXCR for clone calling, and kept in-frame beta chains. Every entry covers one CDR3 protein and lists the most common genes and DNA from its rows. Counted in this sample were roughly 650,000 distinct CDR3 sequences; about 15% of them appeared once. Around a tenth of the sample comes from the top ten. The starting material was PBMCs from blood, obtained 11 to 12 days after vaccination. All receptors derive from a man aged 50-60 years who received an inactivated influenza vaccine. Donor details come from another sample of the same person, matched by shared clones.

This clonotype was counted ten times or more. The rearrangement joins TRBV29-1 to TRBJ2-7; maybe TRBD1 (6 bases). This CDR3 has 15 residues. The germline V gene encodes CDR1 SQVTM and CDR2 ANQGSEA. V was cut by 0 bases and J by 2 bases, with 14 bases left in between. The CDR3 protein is CSVEDRGSFPYEQYF. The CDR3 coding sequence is TGCAGCGTTGAAGACAGGGGTTCTTTCCCCTACGAGCAGTACTTC.

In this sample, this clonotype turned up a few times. Here the CDR3 reads CASSAPFSGGTHNEQFF. CDR3 sequence (DNA): TGCGCCAGCAGCGCCCCTTTTAGCGGGGGGACCCACAATGAGCAGTTCTTC. The chain recombines TRBV5-1 with TRBJ2-1; 10 nucleotides line up with TRBD2. This CDR3 region has 17 residues. CDR1 is SGHRS, CDR2 YFSETQ, per germline. The V segment lost 4 bases and the J segment 5 bases; nucleotides outside the gene matches: 12.

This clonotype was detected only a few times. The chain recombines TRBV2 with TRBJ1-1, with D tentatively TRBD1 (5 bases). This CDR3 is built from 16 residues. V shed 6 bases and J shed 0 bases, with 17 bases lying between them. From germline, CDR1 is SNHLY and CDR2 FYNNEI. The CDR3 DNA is TGTGCCAGCAGGAAAGCCCAGGGTCCCATGAACACTGAAGCTTTCTTT. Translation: CASRKAQGPMNTEAFF.

CDR3 nucleotide sequence: TGCGCCAGCAGCTGGATGGGACAGGGAGGGGCCGCCAACACTGAAGCTTTCTTT. As protein: CASSWMGQGGAANTEAFF. This chain joins TRBV5-1 and TRBJ1-1, with 9 bases fitting TRBD1. The length of the CDR3 is 18 residues. V shed 3 bases and J 2 bases; nucleotides not matched to a gene: 14. Per germline, CDR1 SGHRS and CDR2 YFSETQ.

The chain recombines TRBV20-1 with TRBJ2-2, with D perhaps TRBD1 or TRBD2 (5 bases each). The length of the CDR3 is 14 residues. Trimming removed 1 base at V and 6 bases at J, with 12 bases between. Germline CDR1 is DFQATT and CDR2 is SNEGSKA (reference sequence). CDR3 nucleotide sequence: TGCAGTGCTAGAGCCTTGCGAGGGGCCGGGGAGCTGTTTTTT. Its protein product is CSARALRGAGELFF.

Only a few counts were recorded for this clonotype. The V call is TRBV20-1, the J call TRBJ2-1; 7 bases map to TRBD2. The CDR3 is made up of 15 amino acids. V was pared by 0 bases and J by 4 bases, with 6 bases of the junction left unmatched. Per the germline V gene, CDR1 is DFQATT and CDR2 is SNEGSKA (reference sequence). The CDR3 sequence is CSARDPSGRYNEQFF. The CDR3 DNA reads TGCAGTGCTAGAGATCCTAGCGGACGATACAATGAGCAGTTCTTC.

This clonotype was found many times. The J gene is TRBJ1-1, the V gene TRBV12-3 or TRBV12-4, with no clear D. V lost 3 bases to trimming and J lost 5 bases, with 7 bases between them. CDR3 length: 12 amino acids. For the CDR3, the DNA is TGTGCCAGCAGTTTGAGGAGGACTGAAGCTTTCTTT. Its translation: CASSLRRTEAFF.

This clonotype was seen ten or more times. The CDR3 loop reads CSVGLQGSGEQYF. In nucleotides, the CDR3 is TGCAGCGTTGGACTCCAGGGTTCGGGCGAGCAGTACTTC. V usage is TRBV29-1 and J usage is TRBJ2-7; perhaps TRBD1 as D (5 bases). The CDR3 consists of 13 residues. V was cut by 4 bases and J by 6 bases, with 16 bases left in between. Germline CDR1 is SQVTM and CDR2 is ANQGSEA.

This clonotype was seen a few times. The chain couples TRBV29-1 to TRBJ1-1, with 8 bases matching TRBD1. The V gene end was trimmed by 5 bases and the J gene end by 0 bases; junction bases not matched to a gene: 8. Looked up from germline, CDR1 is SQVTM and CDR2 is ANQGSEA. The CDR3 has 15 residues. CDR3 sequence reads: CSVSGQGALNTEAFF. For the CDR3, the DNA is TGCAGCGTTTCAGGACAGGGCGCCCTGAACACTGAAGCTTTCTTT.

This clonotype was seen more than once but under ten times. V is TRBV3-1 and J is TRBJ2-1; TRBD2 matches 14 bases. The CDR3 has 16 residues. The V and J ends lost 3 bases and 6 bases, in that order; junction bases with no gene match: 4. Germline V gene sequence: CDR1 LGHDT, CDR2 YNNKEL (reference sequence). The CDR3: CASSQSGTSGSNEQFF. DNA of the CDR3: TGTGCCAGCAGCCAGTCCGGGACTAGCGGGAGCAATGAGCAGTTCTTC.